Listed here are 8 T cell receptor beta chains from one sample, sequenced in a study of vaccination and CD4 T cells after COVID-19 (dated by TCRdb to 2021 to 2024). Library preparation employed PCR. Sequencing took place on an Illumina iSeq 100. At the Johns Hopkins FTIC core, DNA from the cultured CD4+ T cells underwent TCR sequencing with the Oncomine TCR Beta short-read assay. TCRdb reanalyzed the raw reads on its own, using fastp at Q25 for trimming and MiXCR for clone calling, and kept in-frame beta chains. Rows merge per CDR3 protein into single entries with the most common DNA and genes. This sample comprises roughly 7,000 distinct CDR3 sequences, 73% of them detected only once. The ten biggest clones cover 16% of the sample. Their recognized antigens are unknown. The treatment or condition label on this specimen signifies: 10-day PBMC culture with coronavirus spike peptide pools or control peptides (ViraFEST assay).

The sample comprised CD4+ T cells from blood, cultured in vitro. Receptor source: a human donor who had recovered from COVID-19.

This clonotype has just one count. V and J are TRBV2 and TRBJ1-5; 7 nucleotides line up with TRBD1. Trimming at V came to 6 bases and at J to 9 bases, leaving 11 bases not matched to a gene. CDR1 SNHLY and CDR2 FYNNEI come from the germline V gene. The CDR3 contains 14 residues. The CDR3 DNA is TGTGCCAGCAGATACACAGGGGCCCCAGGGCCCCAGCATTTT. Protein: CASRYTGAPGPQHF.

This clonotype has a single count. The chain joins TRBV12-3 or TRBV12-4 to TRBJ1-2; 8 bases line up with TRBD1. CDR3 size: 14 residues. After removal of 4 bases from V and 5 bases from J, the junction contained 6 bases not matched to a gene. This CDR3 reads CASSSGQGGYGYTF. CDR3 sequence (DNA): TGTGCCAGCAGTTCTGGACAGGGAGGGTATGGCTACACCTTC.

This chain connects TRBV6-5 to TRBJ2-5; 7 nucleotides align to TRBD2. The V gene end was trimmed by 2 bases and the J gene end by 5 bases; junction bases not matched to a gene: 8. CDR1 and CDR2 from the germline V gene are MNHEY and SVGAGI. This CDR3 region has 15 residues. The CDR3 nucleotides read TGTGCCAGCAGTTACGCCGGGGGGAGGGAGGAGACCCAGTACTTC. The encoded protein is CASSYAGGREETQYF.

CDR3 loop: CASSYTRGYYGYTF. CDR3 DNA: TGTGCCAGCAGTTACACCAGGGGTTACTATGGCTACACCTTC. The rearrangement uses TRBV6-5 and TRBJ1-2; D may be TRBD1 (6 bases). Trimming stripped 2 bases from V and 3 bases from J, with 10 bases between. Germline V CDR1 and CDR2: MNHEY, SVGAGI. This CDR3 spans 14 amino acids.

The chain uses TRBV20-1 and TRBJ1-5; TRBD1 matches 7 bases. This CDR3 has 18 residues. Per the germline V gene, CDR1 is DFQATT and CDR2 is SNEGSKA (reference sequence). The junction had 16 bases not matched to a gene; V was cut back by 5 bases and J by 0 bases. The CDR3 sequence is CSAVEWGRGSNSNQPQHF. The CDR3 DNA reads TGCAGTGCTGTTGAGTGGGGCAGGGGGAGCAATAGCAATCAGCCCCAGCATTTT.

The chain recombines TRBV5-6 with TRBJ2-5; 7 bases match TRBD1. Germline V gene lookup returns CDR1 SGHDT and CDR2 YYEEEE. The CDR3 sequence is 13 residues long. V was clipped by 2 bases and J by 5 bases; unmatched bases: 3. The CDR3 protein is CASSFDRVETQYF. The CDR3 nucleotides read TGTGCCAGCAGCTTTGACAGGGTCGAGACCCAGTACTTC.

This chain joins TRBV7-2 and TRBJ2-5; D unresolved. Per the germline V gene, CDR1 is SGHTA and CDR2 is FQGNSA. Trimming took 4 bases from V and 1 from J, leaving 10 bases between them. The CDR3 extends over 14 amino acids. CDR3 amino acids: CASSSAYSQETQYF. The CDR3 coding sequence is TGTGCCAGCAGCTCAGCGTACAGCCAAGAGACCCAGTACTTC. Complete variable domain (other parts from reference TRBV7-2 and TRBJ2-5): GAGVSQSPSNKVTEKGKDVELRCDPISGHTALYWYRQSLGQGLEFLIYFQGNSAPDKSGLPSDRFSAERTGGSVSTLTIQRTQQEDSAVYLCASSSAYSQETQYFGPGTRLLVL.

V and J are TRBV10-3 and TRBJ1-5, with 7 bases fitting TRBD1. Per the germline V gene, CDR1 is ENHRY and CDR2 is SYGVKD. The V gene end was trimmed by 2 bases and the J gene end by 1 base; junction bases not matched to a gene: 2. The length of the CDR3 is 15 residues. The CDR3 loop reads CAISEGTASNQPQHF. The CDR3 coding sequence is TGTGCCATCAGTGAGGGGACAGCGAGCAATCAGCCCCAGCATTTT.